This T cell receptor (beta chain) was captured in a study of human T cells and chemical hapten exposure. Overall study context: Weekly scalp doses of diphenylcyclopropenone were given to patients during the approximately 23-week study. Among samples, TCR yields varied mainly because of small differences in pooled library volume.

Germline CDR1 reads SGHTA; CDR2 reads FQGNSA. V dropped 5 bases and J dropped 3 bases, with 10 bases sitting between them. The CDR3 spans 13 residues. In TCRdb, the RACE reads were re-called with MiXCR into one record per CDR3 protein. The table has around 350,000 distinct CDR3 sequences, around 5.5% seen once. As to time point: pre-sensitization, week 0. As for treatment: therapeutic diphenylcyclopropenone sensitization with weekly scalp DPC. Alopecia patients between 18 and 70 years old and suitable for DPC were used as donors. The table lists this clonotype with a few counts. This TCR was sampled from a young woman with alopecia areata. Some clones in this sample may be carry-over from other donors' samples. Sequenced material: whole blood, taken in connection with sensitization to the hapten diphenylcyclopropenone (DPC). The chain employs TRBV7-2 and TRBJ1-1; tentatively, D is TRBD1 (5 bases). The CDR3 loop is CASSPRQYTEAFF. DNA of the CDR3: TGTGCCAGCAGCCCCAGACAGTACACTGAAGCTTTCTTT.